This T cell receptor beta chain was retrieved from a study of blood T cell repertoires in COVID-19. Turning to the study itself: Sample material is recorded as cDNA or gDNA derived from T cells, B-cell-depleted T cells, or PBMCs.

Authors' data handling: Reference gene primers were amplified, and this amplification served to estimate nucleated cell counts. Repertoires were generated with immunoSEQ multiplex PCR, while TCRdb's copy carries only in-frame clones and drops some. D and trimming come from the DNA, and the V and J calls and clone size come from that table. This table has about 160,000 clones, about four fifths appearing once. Germline-derived CDR1 and CDR2 are SGHRS and YFSETQ. The CDR3 extends over 16 amino acids. After removal of 0 bases from V and 4 bases from J, the junction contained 9 bases not matched to a gene.

The specimen sequenced was peripheral blood. This sequence was found in a man aged 70-80 years with acute or convalescent COVID-19. V and J are TRBV5-1 and TRBJ2-7; 8 bases map to TRBD2. For the CDR3, the DNA is TGCGCCAGCAGCTTGGAGGGTAGCGGGACGTGGTACGAGCAGTACTTC. Residues: CASSLEGSGTWYEQYF.